This is a list of T cell receptor beta chains from one sample in a study of cytomegalovirus exposure and HLA in healthy donors. Some clones are missing from TCRdb's copy, which holds only in-frame ones; the method was immunoSEQ multiplex PCR. The sample includes about 190,000 clones, over 70% of them seen just once. Sequences were obtained from PBMCs. The source is a woman in her 30s in good health and CMV-seropositive. The CDR3 runs from the conserved cysteine through the conserved F or W. The D gene is left open where the match is weak. For some rows the clone size is stated as once, few or many, or as a class when expanded; others skip it.

j_gene,d_gene,len,v_gene,abundance,CDR3nt,CDR3aa
TRBJ2-1,TRBD1,14,TRBV25-1,.,TGTGCCAGCAGTGACCCGGGACAGGGGTTTGAGCAGTTCTTC,CASSDPGQGFEQFF
TRBJ2-7,TRBD2,14,TRBV7-8,.,TGTGCCAGCAGAATTAGCGGGAGGTTCTACGAGCAGTACTTC,CASRISGRFYEQYF
TRBJ2-5,TRBD1,15,TRBV28,few,TGTGCCAGCAGTACCCCCGGGACAGGGGTGGAGACCCAGTACTTC,CASSTPGTGVETQYF
TRBJ2-3,TRBD2,17,TRBV28,.,TGTGCCAGCAGCTTATCCGGGACTAGCGGGATTTCAGATACGCAGTATTTT,CASSLSGTSGISDTQYF
TRBJ2-2,TRBD1,15,TRBV5-4,.,TGTGCCAGCAGCTCCGGGACAGGGACCACCGGGGAGCTGTTTTTT,CASSSGTGTTGELFF
TRBJ2-2,TRBD2,17,TRBV19,.,TGTGCCAGTAGCATATTGACTAGCGGGAGGAATCCCGGGGAGCTGTTTTTT,CASSILTSGRNPGELFF
TRBJ1-2,.,14,TRBV2,few,TGTGCCAGCATCCTGTCCCAGCGAGAATATGGCTACACCTTC,CASILSQREYGYTF
TRBJ2-7,.,12,TRBV7-9,once,TGTGCCAGCAGGACCTCCGGGGGCGAGCAGTACTTC,CASRTSGGEQYF
TRBJ2-2,TRBD2,16,TRBV23-1,.,TGCGCCAGCAGTTCTCCCGGGACTAGCCCTCCCGGGGAGCTGTTTTTT,CASSSPGTSPPGELFF
TRBJ2-7,.,14,TRBV16,.,TGTGCCAGCACCATGAGACAGGACTCCTACGAGCAGTACTTC,CASTMRQDSYEQYF
TRBJ2-3,TRBD2,21,TRBV2,.,TGTGCCAGCAGGAGGGACAGCGGACTAGCGGGATACCTAGGGCGCACAGATACGCAGTATTTT,CASRRDSGLAGYLGRTDTQYF
TRBJ1-2,TRBD1,15,TRBV19,.,TGTGCCAGTAGTATTGAGGGACAGGGTGTCTATGGCTACACCTTC,CASSIEGQGVYGYTF
TRBJ2-1,TRBD2,15,TRBV11-2,.,TGTGCCAGCAGCTTAGTGGCTAGCGGGGTCAATGAGCAGTTCTTC,CASSLVASGVNEQFF
TRBJ2-5,.,15,TRBV4-1,.,TGCGCCAGCAGCCAAGGAACAGGATCCGGTGAGACCCAGTACTTC,CASSQGTGSGETQYF
TRBJ2-1,TRBD2,13,TRBV19,.,TGTGCCAGTATGGCTAGCGGGAGGCGGGAGCAGTTCTTC,CASMASGRREQFF
TRBJ2-3,.,15,TRBV5-4,.,TGTGCCAGCAGTTCGGGGCGGGACGCGGGAGATACGCAGTATTTT,CASSSGRDAGDTQYF
TRBJ2-7,.,14,TRBV7-7,.,TGTGCTAGCAGCTTAGGTGAGGCAGCTTACGAGCAGTACTTC,CASSLGEAAYEQYF